The 19 T cell receptor beta chains in this list originate from one sample, sequenced in a study of blood T cell repertoires in COVID-19. Produced via immunoSEQ multiplex PCR; TCRdb's table is partial and in-frame only. The repertoire includes 250,000 to 300,000 clones, approximately 86% of them detected once, and about an eighth sits in the top ten. Specimen: peripheral blood. The receptor set was obtained from a woman between 70 and 85 years old with COVID-19, enrolled during active disease.

The CDR3 loop reads CANSRLDRGQRAYEQYF. The CDR3 DNA reads as TGTGCCAACTCTCGTTTAGACAGGGGGCAGCGGGCCTACGAGCAGTACTTC. The V call is TRBV7-7, the J call TRBJ2-7; 10 bases fit TRBD1. The V gene's germline CDR1 is SSHAT and CDR2 FNYEAQ (reference sequence). The CDR3 is made up of 17 amino acids. V dropped 10 bases and J dropped 2; count of bases not matched to a gene: 17.

This clone appeared a few times. The chain carries TRBV7-6 and TRBJ2-7; D is ambiguous. V was shortened by 2 bases and J by 3 bases, with 11 bases between the two germline ends. The CDR3 totals 14 residues. The germline CDR1 and CDR2 sequences are SGHVS and FNYEAQ. The DNA of the CDR3 is TGTGCCAGCAGCTTACAACAGACCGACTACGAGCAGTACTTC. It is translated as CASSLQQTDYEQYF. The complete variable domain, with remaining parts taken from reference TRBV7-6 and TRBJ2-7, reads GAGVSQSPRYKVTKRGQDVALRCDPISGHVSLYWYRQALGQGPEFLTYFNYEAQQDKSGLPNDRFSAERPEGSISTLTIQRTEQRDSAMYRCASSLQQTDYEQYFGPGTRLTVT.

The count of this clone is one. The genes are TRBV5-1 and TRBJ1-2, with 7 bases aligning to TRBD1. CDR1 is SGHRS and CDR2 is YFSETQ in the germline V gene. Trimming cost V 4 bases and J 4 bases; bases outside gene matches: 4. The CDR3 has 13 amino acids. The CDR3 protein is CASSPDRSYGYTF. The CDR3, as DNA: TGCGCCAGCAGCCCGGACAGGTCCTATGGCTACACCTTC.

J is TRBJ2-7 and V is TRBV10-3; 7 bases are shared with TRBD1. Germline loops: CDR1 ENHRY, CDR2 SYGVKD. V gave up 0 bases and J gave up 1 base; unmatched junction bases: 9. The CDR3 has 17 amino acids. The CDR3 coding sequence is TGTGCCATCAGTGAGTCTTTAGGCACAGGGGTGTCCTACGAGCAGTACTTC. Encoded protein: CAISESLGTGVSYEQYF.

The chain is built from TRBV15 and TRBJ2-1; a possible D gene is TRBD1 (6 bases). V gave up 0 bases and J gave up 13 bases, with 16 bases separating them. The CDR3 loop spans 14 amino acids. Germline V lookup: CDR1 LNHNV, CDR2 YYDKDF (reference sequence). The CDR3 DNA sequence: TGTGCCACCAGCAGAGATTGGGCAGGGGTCGATCAGTTCTTC. The encoded protein is CATSRDWAGVDQFF. The full variable domain, its missing parts supplied by reference TRBV15 and TRBJ2-1, is DAMVIQNPRYQVTQFGKPVTLSCSQTLNHNVMYWYQQKSSQAPKLLFHYYDKDFNNEADTPDNFQSRRPNTSFCFLDIRSPGLGDTAMYLCATSRDWAGVDQFFGPGTRLTVL.

The V call is TRBV19, the J call TRBJ2-7, with TRBD2 matching over 8 bases. J was trimmed by 3 bases and V by 3 bases; bases with no gene match: 7. This CDR3 has 15 residues. The V gene's germline CDR1 is LNHDA and CDR2 SQIVND (reference sequence). For the CDR3, the DNA is TGTGCCAGTAGTATCGCGGGGGGCTCCTTCTACGAGCAGTACTTC. Encoded protein: CASSIAGGSFYEQYF.

CDR3 in DNA: TGTGCCAGCAGCTTAACCCAGGGGCTCTACAATGAGCAGTTCTTC. Residues: CASSLTQGLYNEQFF. The genes are TRBV7-3 and TRBJ2-1; D perhaps matches TRBD1 (6 bases). CDR1 SGHTA and CDR2 FQGTGA come from the germline V gene. The CDR3 extends over 15 amino acids. V was shortened by 0 bases and J by 3 bases, with 9 bases between the two germline ends.

This sequence joins TRBV7-2 and TRBJ1-6; D might be TRBD1 (5 bases). The V gene's germline CDR1 is SGHTA and CDR2 FQGNSA. CDR3 size: 15 residues. Trimming left V 1 base short and J 7 bases short, with 11 bases between. CDR3 coding DNA: TGTGCCAGCAGCTTAGGTGGCAGGGCGAATTCACCCCTCCACTTT. It translates to CASSLGGRANSPLHF. Supplemented by reference TRBV7-2 and TRBJ1-6, the full variable domain reads GAGVSQSPSNKVTEKGKDVELRCDPISGHTALYWYRQSLGQGLEFLIYFQGNSAPDKSGLPSDRFSAERTGGSVSTLTIQRTQQEDSAVYLCASSLGGRANSPLHFGNGTRLTVT.

The chain carries TRBV6-2 or TRBV6-3 and TRBJ1-1, with unresolved D. The germline CDR1 and CDR2 sequences are MNHEY and SVGEGT. V dropped 3 bases and J dropped 0 bases, with 11 bases sitting between them. The CDR3 is made up of 15 amino acids. The CDR3 bases are TGTGCCAGCAGTTATAATGCGGGAATGAACACTGAAGCTTTCTTT. Protein: CASSYNAGMNTEAFF.

The chain carries TRBV12-2 and TRBJ1-1; the table's D call TRBD1 went unverified against the DNA. TRBV12-2 counts as a pseudogene. This CDR3 region has 15 residues. CDR3 in DNA: TGTGCAAGTCGCTTAGGTGGTGACAAGAACACTGAAGCTTTCTTT. Its protein product is CASRLGGDKNTEAFF.

The rearrangement uses TRBV19 and TRBJ2-1, with 10 bases identical to TRBD1. J lost 6 bases, V lost 4 bases, and 6 bases had no gene match. The CDR3 covers 15 residues. In germline, CDR1 is LNHDA, CDR2 SQIVND (reference sequence). CDR3 sequence: CASSTSGQGFNEQFF. The CDR3 nucleotides read TGTGCCAGTAGTACCTCGGGACAGGGGTTCAATGAGCAGTTCTTC.

J is TRBJ1-2 and V is TRBV18; no clear D gene. The CDR3 runs 11 residues. Germline CDR1 reads KGHSH; CDR2 reads LQKENI. V dropped 5 bases and J dropped 6 bases, with 7 bases sitting between them. The CDR3 protein is CASSVRDGYTF. The CDR3 DNA reads TGTGCCAGCTCAGTGAGGGATGGCTACACCTTC.

CDR3 amino acids: CASSQTVQYF. As DNA, the CDR3 is TGCGCCAGCAGTCAAACGGTGCAGTACTTC. The J gene is TRBJ2-7, the V gene TRBV10-2; D is unclear. V was cut by 5 bases and J by 9 bases, with 8 bases left in between. Germline V CDR1 and CDR2: WSHSY, SAAADI. The CDR3 covers 10 residues.

CDR3 in DNA: TGTGCCAGCAGCTTAGTGGGACAGTCTTGGGGCACTGAAGCTTTCTTT. Protein: CASSLVGQSWGTEAFF. The V and J genes are TRBV11-2 and TRBJ1-1, with TRBD1 matching over 7 bases. Per germline, CDR1 SGHAT and CDR2 FQNNGV. J gave up 4 bases and V 1 base, and 9 bases lay outside the gene matches. The CDR3 runs to 16 residues.

The chain recombines TRBV6-5 with TRBJ2-1; TRBD1 is a possible D gene (6 bases). The ends were cut back, 4 bases at V and 2 bases at J, with 9 bases in the middle. The CDR3 contains 14 residues. Germline V gene sequence: CDR1 MNHEY, CDR2 SVGAGI. The CDR3 sequence is CASSSGHPYNEQFF. The CDR3 coding sequence is TGTGCCAGCAGTTCGGGACATCCCTACAATGAGCAGTTCTTC.

The rearrangement uses TRBV5-1 and TRBJ2-7; D is possibly TRBD2 (6 bases). CDR1 is SGHRS and CDR2 is YFSETQ in the germline V gene. Trimming stripped 5 bases from V and 2 bases from J, with 14 bases between. The CDR3 is 14 residues long. The CDR3 sequence is CASSLSGGAYEQYF. CDR3 sequence (DNA): TGCGCCAGCAGTCTGAGCGGCGGGGCCTACGAGCAGTACTTC.

This clone was picked up one time. The chain joins TRBV18 to TRBJ1-1; 8 nucleotides line up with TRBD1. Germline loops: CDR1 KGHSH, CDR2 LQKENI. CDR3 length: 13 amino acids. With 2 bases clipped from V and 6 bases from J, the junction kept 2 bases outside the gene matches. The CDR3 DNA is TGTGCCAGCTCACCAACAGGGGGGCCTGAAGCTTTCTTT. This translates into CASSPTGGPEAFF. The variable domain in full, completed from reference TRBV18 and TRBJ1-1, reads NAGVMQNPRHLVRRRGQEARLRCSPMKGHSHVYWYRQLPEEGLKFMVYLQKENIIDESGMPKERFSAEFPKEGPSILRIQQVVRGDSAAYFCASSPTGGPEAFFGQGTRLTVV.

CDR3 DNA sequence: TGTGCCAGTAGTACAGACGGTACCTACGAGCAGTACTTC. This translates into CASSTDGTYEQYF. The chain combines TRBV19 with TRBJ2-7; D gene ambiguous. Deletions cut 4 bases from V and 2 bases from J, with 9 bases between. The CDR3 consists of 13 residues. Germline CDR1 reads LNHDA; CDR2 reads SQIVND (reference sequence). The full variable domain, completed using reference TRBV19 and TRBJ2-7, is DGGITQSPKYLFRKEGQNVTLSCEQNLNHDAMYWYRQDPGQGLRLIYYSQIVNDFQKGDIAEGYSVSREKKESFPLTVTSAQKNPTAFYLCASSTDGTYEQYFGPGTRLTVT.

The rearrangement uses TRBV24-1 and TRBJ2-1; 8 bases are shared with TRBD1. J lost 7 bases, V lost 4 bases, and 11 bases had no gene match. CDR3 length: 16 residues. Germline CDR1 KGHDR, CDR2 SFDVKD. The CDR3 nucleotides are TGTGCCACCAGTGACCCCGGACAGGGAATTAATAATGAGCAGTTCTTC. This codes for CATSDPGQGINNEQFF.